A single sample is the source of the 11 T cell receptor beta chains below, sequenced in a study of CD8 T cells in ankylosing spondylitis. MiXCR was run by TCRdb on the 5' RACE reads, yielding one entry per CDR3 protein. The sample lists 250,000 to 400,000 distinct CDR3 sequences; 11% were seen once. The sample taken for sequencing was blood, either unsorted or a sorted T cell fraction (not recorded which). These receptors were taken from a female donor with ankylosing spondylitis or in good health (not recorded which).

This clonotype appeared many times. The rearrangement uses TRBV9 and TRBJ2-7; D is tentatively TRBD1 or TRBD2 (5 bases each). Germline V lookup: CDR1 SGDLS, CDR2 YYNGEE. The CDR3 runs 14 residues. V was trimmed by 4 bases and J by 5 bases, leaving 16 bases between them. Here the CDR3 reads CASSYRDGADEQYF. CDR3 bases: TGTGCCAGCAGCTACCGGGACGGGGCCGACGAGCAGTACTTC. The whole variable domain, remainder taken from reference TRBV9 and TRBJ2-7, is DSGVTQTPKHLITATGQRVTLRCSPRSGDLSVYWYQQSLDQGLQFLIQYYNGEERAKGNILERFSAQQFPDLHSELNLSSLELGDSALYFCASSYRDGADEQYFGPGTRLTVT.

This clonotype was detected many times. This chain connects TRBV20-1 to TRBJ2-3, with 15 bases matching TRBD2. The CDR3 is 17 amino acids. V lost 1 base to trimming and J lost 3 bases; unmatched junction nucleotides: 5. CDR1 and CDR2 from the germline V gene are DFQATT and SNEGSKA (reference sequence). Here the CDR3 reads CSARVPGLAGGTDTQYF. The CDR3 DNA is TGCAGTGCTAGAGTCCCGGGACTAGCGGGAGGAACAGATACGCAGTATTTT.

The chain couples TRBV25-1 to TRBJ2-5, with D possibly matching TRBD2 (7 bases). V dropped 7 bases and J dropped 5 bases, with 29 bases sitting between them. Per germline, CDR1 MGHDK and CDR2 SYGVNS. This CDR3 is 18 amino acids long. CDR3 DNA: TGTGCCAGCACCCCTGAGGGGCGGGGGCCCCCTTGGGCCGAGACCCAGTACTTC. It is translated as CASTPEGRGPPWAETQYF.

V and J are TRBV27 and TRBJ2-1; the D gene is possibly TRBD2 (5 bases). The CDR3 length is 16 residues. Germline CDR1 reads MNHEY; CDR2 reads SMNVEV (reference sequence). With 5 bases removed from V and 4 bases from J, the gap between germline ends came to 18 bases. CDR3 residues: CASSPAGVKNYNEQFF. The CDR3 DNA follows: TGTGCCAGCAGTCCCGCCGGGGTAAAGAATTACAATGAGCAGTTCTTC.

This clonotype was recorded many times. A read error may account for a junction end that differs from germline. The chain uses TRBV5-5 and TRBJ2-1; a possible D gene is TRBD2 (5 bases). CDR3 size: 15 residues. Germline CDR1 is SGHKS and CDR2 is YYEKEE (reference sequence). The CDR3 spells CASSLDLSSYNEQFF. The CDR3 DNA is TGCGCCAGCAGCTTGGACTTAAGCTCCTACAATGAGCAGTTCTTC.

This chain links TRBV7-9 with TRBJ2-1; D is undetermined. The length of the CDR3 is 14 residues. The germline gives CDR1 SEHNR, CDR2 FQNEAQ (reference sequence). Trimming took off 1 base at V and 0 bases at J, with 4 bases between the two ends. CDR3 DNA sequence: TGTGCCAGCAGCTTAGGACTCTCCTACAATGAGCAGTTCTTC. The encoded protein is CASSLGLSYNEQFF. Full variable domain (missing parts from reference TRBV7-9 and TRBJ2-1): DTGVSQNPRHKITKRGQNVTFRCDPISEHNRLYWYRQTLGQGPEFLTYFQNEAQLEKSRLLSDRFSAERPKGSFSTLEIQRTEQGDSAMYLCASSLGLSYNEQFFGPGTRLTVL.

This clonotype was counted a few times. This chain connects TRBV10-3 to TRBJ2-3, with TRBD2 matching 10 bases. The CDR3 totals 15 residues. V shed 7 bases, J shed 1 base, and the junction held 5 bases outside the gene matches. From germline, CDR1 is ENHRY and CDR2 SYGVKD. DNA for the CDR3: TGTGCCATCACAGCGGGGGGGATCGGCACAGATACGCAGTATTTT. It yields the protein CAITAGGIGTDTQYF.

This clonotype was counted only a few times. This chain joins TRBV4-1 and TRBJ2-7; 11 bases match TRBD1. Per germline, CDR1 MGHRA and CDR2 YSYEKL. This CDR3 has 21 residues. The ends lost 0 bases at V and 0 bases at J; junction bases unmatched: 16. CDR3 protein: CASSQDRPEISGTGGSYEQYF. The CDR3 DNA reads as TGCGCCAGCAGCCAAGATCGCCCCGAAATAAGCGGGACAGGGGGCTCCTACGAGCAGTACTTC.

CDR3 sequence: CSASQAILEAFF. CDR3 nucleotides: TGCAGTGCTTCCCAGGCGATACTTGAAGCTTTCTTT. The chain uses TRBV20-1 and TRBJ1-1, with D unresolved. Looked up from germline, CDR1 is DFQATT and CDR2 is SNEGSKA (reference sequence). The CDR3 covers 12 residues. V shed 5 bases and J shed 7 bases, with 14 bases lying between them.

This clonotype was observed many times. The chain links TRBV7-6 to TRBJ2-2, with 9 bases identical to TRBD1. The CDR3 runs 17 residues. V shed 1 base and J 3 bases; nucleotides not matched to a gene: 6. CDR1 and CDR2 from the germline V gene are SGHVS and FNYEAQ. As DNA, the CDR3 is TGTGCCAGCAGCTTAGGAGGTGGGACAGGGCACACCGGGGAGCTGTTTTTT. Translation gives CASSLGGGTGHTGELFF.

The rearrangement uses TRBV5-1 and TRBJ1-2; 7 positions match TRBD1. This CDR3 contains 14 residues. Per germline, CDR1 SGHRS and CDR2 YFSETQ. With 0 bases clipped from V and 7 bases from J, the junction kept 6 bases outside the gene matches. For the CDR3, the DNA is TGCGCCAGCAGCTTGGCCGGGACAGCCACTGGCTACACCTTC. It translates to CASSLAGTATGYTF.